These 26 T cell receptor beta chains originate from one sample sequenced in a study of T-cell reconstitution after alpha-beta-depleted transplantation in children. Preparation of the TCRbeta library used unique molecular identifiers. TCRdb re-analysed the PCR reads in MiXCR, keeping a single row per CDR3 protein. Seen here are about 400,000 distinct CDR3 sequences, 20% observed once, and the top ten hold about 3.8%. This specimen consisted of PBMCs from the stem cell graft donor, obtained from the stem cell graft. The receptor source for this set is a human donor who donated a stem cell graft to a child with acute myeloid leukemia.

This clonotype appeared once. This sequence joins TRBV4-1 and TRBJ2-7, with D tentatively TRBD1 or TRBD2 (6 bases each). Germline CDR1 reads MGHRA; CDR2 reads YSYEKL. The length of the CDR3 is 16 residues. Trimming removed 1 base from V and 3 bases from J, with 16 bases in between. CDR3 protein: CASSQASGGGDYEQYF. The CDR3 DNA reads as TGCGCCAGCAGCCAAGCCTCCGGGGGCGGCGACTACGAGCAGTACTTC.

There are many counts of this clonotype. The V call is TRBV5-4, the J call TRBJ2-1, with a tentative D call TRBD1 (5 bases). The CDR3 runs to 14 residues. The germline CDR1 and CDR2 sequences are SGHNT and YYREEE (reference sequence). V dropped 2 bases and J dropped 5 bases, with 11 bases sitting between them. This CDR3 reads CASSFPLGDNEQFF. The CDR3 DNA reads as TGTGCCAGCAGCTTCCCCCTAGGGGACAATGAGCAGTTCTTC. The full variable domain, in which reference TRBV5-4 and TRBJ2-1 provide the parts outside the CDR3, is ETGVTQSPTHLIKTRGQQVTLRCSSQSGHNTVSWYQQALGQGPQFIFQYYREEENGRGNFPPRFSGLQFPNYSSELNVNALELDDSALYLCASSFPLGDNEQFFGPGTRLTVL.

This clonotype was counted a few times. CDR3 sequence: CSARDGTLGPQHF. CDR3 in DNA: TGCAGTGCTAGAGATGGAACTCTGGGGCCCCAGCATTTT. This chain uses TRBV20-1 with TRBJ1-5; D unclear. Germline assignment: CDR1 DFQATT and CDR2 SNEGSKA (reference sequence). Trimming took off 0 bases at V and 9 bases at J, with 12 bases between the two ends. The CDR3 is 13 amino acids.

CDR3 loop: CASRTSGELTGELFF. For the CDR3, the DNA is TGTGCCAGCAGAACTTCCGGGGAGCTCACCGGGGAGCTGTTTTTT. The chain recombines TRBV3-1 with TRBJ2-2, with D perhaps TRBD2 (5 bases). The CDR3 runs to 15 residues. V lost 6 bases and J 4 bases, leaving 15 bases between the germline ends. Germline V gene data show CDR1 as LGHDT and CDR2 as YNNKEL (reference sequence).

CDR3 sequence reads: CASSLGPAMNTEAFF. CDR3 nucleotides: TGTGCCAGCAGTTTAGGCCCGGCCATGAACACTGAAGCTTTCTTT. The V call is TRBV27, the J call TRBJ1-1; D gene uncertain. Germline CDR1 and CDR2: MNHEY and SMNVEV (reference sequence). CDR3 length: 15 residues. V lost 2 bases, J lost 0 bases, and 10 bases lay in between.

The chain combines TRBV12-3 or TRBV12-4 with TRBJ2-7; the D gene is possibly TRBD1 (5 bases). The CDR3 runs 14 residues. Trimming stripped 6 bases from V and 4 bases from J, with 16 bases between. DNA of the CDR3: TGTGCCAGCAGCAAAATAGGGGTGACTTACGAGCAGTACTTC. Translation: CASSKIGVTYEQYF.

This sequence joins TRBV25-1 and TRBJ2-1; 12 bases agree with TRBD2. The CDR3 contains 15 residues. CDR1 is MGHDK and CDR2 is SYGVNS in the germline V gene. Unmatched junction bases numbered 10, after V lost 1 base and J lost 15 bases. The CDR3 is CASSEFGTSGPLRFF. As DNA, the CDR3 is TGTGCCAGCAGTGAATTTGGGACTAGCGGGCCTTTGCGGTTCTTC.

CDR3 DNA sequence: TGTGCCAGCAGTGAAGGACAGGCGCCTCAGCCCCAGCATTTT. Encoded protein: CASSEGQAPQPQHF. This chain links TRBV12-3 or TRBV12-4 with TRBJ1-5, with TRBD1 matching over 7 bases. The CDR3 spans 14 residues. J gave up 6 bases and V 5 bases, and 7 bases lay outside the gene matches.

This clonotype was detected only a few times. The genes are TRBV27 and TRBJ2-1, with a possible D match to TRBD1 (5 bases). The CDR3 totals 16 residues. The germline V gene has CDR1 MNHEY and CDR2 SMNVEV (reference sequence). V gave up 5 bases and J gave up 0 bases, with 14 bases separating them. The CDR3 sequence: CASSPGHPSSYNEQFF. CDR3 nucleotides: TGTGCCAGCAGTCCCGGACACCCGAGCTCCTACAATGAGCAGTTCTTC.

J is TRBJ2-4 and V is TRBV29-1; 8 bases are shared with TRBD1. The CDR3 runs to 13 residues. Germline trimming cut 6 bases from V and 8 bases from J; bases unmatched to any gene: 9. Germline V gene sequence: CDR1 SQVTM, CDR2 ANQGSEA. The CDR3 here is CSVFTGGRDIQYF. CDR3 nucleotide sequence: TGCAGCGTGTTCACAGGGGGTCGAGACATTCAGTACTTC.

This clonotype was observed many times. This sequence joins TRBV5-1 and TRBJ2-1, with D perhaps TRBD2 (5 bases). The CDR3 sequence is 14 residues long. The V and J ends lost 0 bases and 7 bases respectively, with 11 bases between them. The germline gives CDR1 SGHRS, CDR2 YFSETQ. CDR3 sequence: CASSLAPAENEQFF. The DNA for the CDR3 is TGCGCCAGCAGCTTGGCTCCAGCGGAGAATGAGCAGTTCTTC.

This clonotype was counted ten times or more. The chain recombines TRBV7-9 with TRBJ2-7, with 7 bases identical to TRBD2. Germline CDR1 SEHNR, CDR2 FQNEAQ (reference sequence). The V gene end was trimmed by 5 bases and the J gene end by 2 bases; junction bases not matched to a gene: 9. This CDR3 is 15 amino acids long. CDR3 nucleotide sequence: TGTGCCAGCAGCACCCTAGCGGAGCGCACCTACGAGCAGTACTTC. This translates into CASSTLAERTYEQYF.

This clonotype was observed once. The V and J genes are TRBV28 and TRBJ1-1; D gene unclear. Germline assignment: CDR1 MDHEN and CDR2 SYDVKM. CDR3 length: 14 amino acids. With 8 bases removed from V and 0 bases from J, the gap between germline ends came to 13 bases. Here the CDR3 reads CASSSPGLNTEAFF. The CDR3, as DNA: TGTGCCAGCTCATCGCCGGGTCTGAACACTGAAGCTTTCTTT.

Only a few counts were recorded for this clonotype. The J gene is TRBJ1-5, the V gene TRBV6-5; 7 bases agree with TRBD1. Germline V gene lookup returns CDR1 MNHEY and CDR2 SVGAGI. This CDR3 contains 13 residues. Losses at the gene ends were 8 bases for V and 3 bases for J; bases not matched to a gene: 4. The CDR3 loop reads CASRDSLNQPQHF. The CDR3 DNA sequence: TGTGCCAGCCGGGACAGCCTCAATCAGCCCCAGCATTTT.

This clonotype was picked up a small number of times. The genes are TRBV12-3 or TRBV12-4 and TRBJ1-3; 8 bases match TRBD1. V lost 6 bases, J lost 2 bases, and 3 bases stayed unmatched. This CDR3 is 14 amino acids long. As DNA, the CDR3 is TGTGCCAGCAGCGCAGGGGGCGCTGGAAACACCATATATTTT. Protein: CASSAGGAGNTIYF.

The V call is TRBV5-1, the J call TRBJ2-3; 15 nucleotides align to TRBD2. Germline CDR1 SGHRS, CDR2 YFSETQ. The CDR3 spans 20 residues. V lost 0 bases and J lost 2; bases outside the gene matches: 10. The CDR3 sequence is CASSLVGGGLAGGYTDTQYF. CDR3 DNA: TGCGCCAGCAGCTTGGTAGGAGGAGGACTAGCGGGAGGGTACACAGATACGCAGTATTTT.

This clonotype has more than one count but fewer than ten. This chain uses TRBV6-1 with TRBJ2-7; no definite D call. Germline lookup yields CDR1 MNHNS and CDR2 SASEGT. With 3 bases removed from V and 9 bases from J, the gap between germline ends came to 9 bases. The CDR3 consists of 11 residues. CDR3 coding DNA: TGTGCCAGCAGTGACTTACTACTGCAGTACTTC. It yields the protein CASSDLLLQYF.

The CDR3 loop is CASSPLTGLYGYTF. CDR3 bases: TGTGCCAGCAGCCCCCTGACAGGGCTCTATGGCTACACCTTC. The V and J genes are TRBV5-6 and TRBJ1-2; 7 bases map to TRBD1. The CDR3 spans 14 residues. Trimming took 4 bases from V and 4 from J; bases not matched to a gene: 7. The germline CDR1 and CDR2 sequences are SGHDT and YYEEEE.

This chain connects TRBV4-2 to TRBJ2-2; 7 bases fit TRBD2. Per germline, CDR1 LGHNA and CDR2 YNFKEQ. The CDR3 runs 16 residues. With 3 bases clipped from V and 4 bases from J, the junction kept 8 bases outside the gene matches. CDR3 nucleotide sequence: TGTGCCAGCAGCCAGCCGACTAGGGAGGGCACCGGGGAGCTGTTTTTT. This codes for CASSQPTREGTGELFF.

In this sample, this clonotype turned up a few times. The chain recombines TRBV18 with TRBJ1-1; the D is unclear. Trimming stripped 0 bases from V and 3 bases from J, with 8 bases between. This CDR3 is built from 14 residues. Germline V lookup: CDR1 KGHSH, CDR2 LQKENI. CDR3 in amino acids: CASSPPEVYTEAFF. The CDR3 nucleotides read TGTGCCAGCTCACCACCGGAGGTTTACACTGAAGCTTTCTTT.

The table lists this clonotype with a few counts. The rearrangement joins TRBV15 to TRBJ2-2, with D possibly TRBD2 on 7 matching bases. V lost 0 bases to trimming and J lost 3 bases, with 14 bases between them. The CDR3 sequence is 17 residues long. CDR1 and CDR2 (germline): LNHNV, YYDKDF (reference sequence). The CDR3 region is CATSRDRGGLYTGELFF. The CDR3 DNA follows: TGTGCCACCAGCAGAGATAGGGGGGGACTTTACACCGGGGAGCTGTTTTTT. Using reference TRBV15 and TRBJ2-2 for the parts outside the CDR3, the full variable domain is DAMVIQNPRYQVTQFGKPVTLSCSQTLNHNVMYWYQQKSSQAPKLLFHYYDKDFNNEADTPDNFQSRRPNTSFCFLDIRSPGLGDTAMYLCATSRDRGGLYTGELFFGEGSRLTVL.

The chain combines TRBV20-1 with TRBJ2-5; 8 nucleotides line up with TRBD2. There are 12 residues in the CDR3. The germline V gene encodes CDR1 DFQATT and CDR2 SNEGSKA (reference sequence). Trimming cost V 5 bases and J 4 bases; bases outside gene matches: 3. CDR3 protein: CSARLAIETQYF. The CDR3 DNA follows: TGCAGTGCTCGACTAGCGATAGAGACCCAGTACTTC.

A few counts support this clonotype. The CDR3 region is CASSDIEQFF. CDR3 sequence (DNA): TGTGCCAGCAGCGATATCGAGCAGTTCTTC. The chain links TRBV28 to TRBJ2-1; D unclear. CDR3 length: 10 amino acids. Trimming removed 6 bases from V and 10 bases from J, with 7 bases in between. Germline loops: CDR1 MDHEN, CDR2 SYDVKM.

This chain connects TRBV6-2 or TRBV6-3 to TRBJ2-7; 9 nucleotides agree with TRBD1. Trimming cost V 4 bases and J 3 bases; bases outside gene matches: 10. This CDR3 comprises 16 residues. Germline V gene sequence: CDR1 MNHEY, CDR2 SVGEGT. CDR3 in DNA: TGTGCCAGCAGTTTGTATTTGGCGACAGGGGGCTACGAGCAGTACTTC. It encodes CASSLYLATGGYEQYF.

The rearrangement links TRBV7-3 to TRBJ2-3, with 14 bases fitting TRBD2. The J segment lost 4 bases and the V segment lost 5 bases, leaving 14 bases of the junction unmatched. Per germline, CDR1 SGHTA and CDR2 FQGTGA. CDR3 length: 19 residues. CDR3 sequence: CASSPLGTSGGLGADTQYF. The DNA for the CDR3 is TGTGCCAGCAGCCCGCTGGGGACTAGCGGGGGTTTGGGGGCAGATACGCAGTATTTT. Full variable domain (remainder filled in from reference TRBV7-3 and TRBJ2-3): GAGVSQTPSNKVTEKGKYVELRCDPISGHTALYWYRQSLGQGPEFLIYFQGTGAADDSGLPNDRFFAVRPEGSVSTLKIQRTERGDSAVYLCASSPLGTSGGLGADTQYFGPGTRLTVL.

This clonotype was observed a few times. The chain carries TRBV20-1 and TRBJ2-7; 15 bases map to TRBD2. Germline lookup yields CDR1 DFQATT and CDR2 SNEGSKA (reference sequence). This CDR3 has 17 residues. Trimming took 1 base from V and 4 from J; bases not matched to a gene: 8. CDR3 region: CSARGPGLAGGRYEQYF. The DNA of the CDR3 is TGCAGTGCTAGAGGCCCGGGACTAGCGGGAGGACGGTACGAGCAGTACTTC.